The 5 T cell receptor beta chains reported below all come from one sample, sequenced in a study of T cell repertoires in cytomegalovirus infection (dated by TCRdb to the late 2010s). The listed sequencing device is Illumina HiSeq 1500. Through fastp at Q25 and MiXCR, TCRdb rebuilt clones from the public reads, retaining in-frame beta chains. Here each entry gathers all rows of one CDR3 protein and keeps the most common genes and DNA. A total of 450,000 to 600,000 distinct CDR3 sequences appear in this sample, approximately 11% of them only once. Clones ranked in the top ten supply about 10% of the sample. Sequences were obtained from PBMCs. These receptors came from a human donor in good health (CMV status not recorded). Some clones in this sample may be carry-over from other donors' samples.

This clonotype showed up many times. The rearrangement links TRBV11-3 to TRBJ2-6; D not certain. Looked up from germline, CDR1 is SGHNT and CDR2 is YENEEA. V was trimmed by 6 bases and J by 0 bases, leaving 6 bases between them. The CDR3 runs to 14 residues. Here the CDR3 DNA reads TGTGCCAGCAGTCCGTACTCTGGGGCCAACGTCCTGACTTTC. It specifies CASSPYSGANVLTF.

On this clonotype: One end of the junction does not line up with germline, which may come from a read error. As DNA, the CDR3 is TGTGTCAGCAGAACCGGGACTAGCGGCTACAATGAGCAGTTCTTC. Translating it yields CVSRTGTSGYNEQFF. The chain couples TRBV7-1 to TRBJ2-1, with TRBD2 matching over 11 bases. TRBV7-1 carries the ORF label, with uncertain function. The CDR3 consists of 15 residues.

The chain uses TRBV5-1 and TRBJ2-1; 7 nucleotides agree with TRBD2. Trimming removed 1 base from V and 7 bases from J; junction bases left unmatched: 5. CDR3 size: 14 residues. The germline CDR1 and CDR2 sequences are SGHRS and YFSETQ. The CDR3 is CASSLWEGQNEQFF. The DNA of the CDR3 is TGCGCCAGCAGCTTGTGGGAGGGCCAAAATGAGCAGTTCTTC.

The chain couples TRBV2 to TRBJ2-7; TRBD1 matches 9 bases. The CDR3 sequence is 13 residues long. CDR1 SNHLY and CDR2 FYNNEI come from the germline V gene. Losses at the gene ends were 8 bases for V and 7 bases for J; bases not matched to a gene: 9. The CDR3 bases are TGTGCCAGCCGACCACCGGGACAGGGTGAGCAGTACTTC. Translation gives CASRPPGQGEQYF.

This clonotype came up many times. This chain connects TRBV5-6 to TRBJ2-7; unclear D gene. Germline loops: CDR1 SGHDT, CDR2 YYEEEE. This CDR3 has 13 residues. V lost 0 bases and J lost 7, with 11 bases in between. The CDR3 nucleotides read TGTGCCAGCAGCTTGGCCCTAGATAGAGAGCAGTACTTC. Its protein product is CASSLALDREQYF.